These T cell receptor beta chains were read from a single sample in a study of T-cell memory formation after mild COVID-19. TCRdb re-derived calls from the 5' RACE reads in MiXCR, one entry per CDR3 protein. The sample has hundreds of thousands of distinct CDR3 sequences; about 20% are singletons. The sequenced sample was PBMCs or a T cell subset sorted from them (not recorded which). The receptors stem from an adult woman who had mild COVID-19 (a few samples of this study predate the infection). Cell type and time point are not known. Each CDR3 is given with its conserved first and last residue. Each record gives: CDR3 DNA, CDR3 protein, clone size, J gene, CDR3 length, D gene, V gene. The D gene is left open where the match is weak. Size is stated for part of the rows, as once, few or many counts, or as a class when the clone is expanded.

CDR3nt: TGTGCCAGCAGTCTCCTTGGGACATTATCCTACGAGCAGTACTTC
CDR3aa: CASSLLGTLSYEQYF
abundance: few
j_gene: TRBJ2-7
len: 15
d_gene: .
v_gene: TRBV6-1

CDR3nt: TGTGCCAGCGCGGAGGGGAGGGCCGGCAATGAGCAGTTCTTC
CDR3aa: CASAEGRAGNEQFF
abundance: few
j_gene: TRBJ2-1
len: 14
d_gene: TRBD2
v_gene: TRBV19

CDR3nt: TGCGCCAGCAGCTTGGCAGGACAGGGTGAGGGCTACACCTTC
CDR3aa: CASSLAGQGEGYTF
abundance: once
j_gene: TRBJ1-2
len: 14
d_gene: TRBD1
v_gene: TRBV5-1

CDR3nt: TGCGCCAGCAGCGGCGCGGCTAGCAGCACTGAAGCTTTCTTT
CDR3aa: CASSGAASSTEAFF
abundance: .
j_gene: TRBJ1-1
len: 14
d_gene: .
v_gene: TRBV5-1

CDR3nt: TGCAGCCCGCCGAGCGGGGTCGCGCTCTCCTACGAGCAGTACTTC
CDR3aa: CSPPSGVALSYEQYF
abundance: .
j_gene: TRBJ2-7
len: 15
d_gene: TRBD2
v_gene: TRBV29-1

CDR3nt: TGTGCCACCAATAGGACAGGGCTCGATAGCAATCAGCCCCAGCATTTT
CDR3aa: CATNRTGLDSNQPQHF
abundance: .
j_gene: TRBJ1-5
len: 16
d_gene: TRBD1
v_gene: TRBV24-1

CDR3nt: TGCGCCAGCAGCCAAGAAATTCGGGCATGGGGCCCCGGGGAGCTGTTTTTT
CDR3aa: CASSQEIRAWGPGELFF
abundance: many
j_gene: TRBJ2-2
len: 17
d_gene: .
v_gene: TRBV4-3

CDR3nt: TGTGCCAGTAGCCCCCAGGGAAGCTATATCGAGCAGTTCTTC
CDR3aa: CASSPQGSYIEQFF
abundance: .
j_gene: TRBJ2-1
len: 14
d_gene: .
v_gene: TRBV19

CDR3nt: TGTGCCAGCAGCTACCTGGCAGCTAACTATGGCTACACCTTC
CDR3aa: CASSYLAANYGYTF
abundance: few
j_gene: TRBJ1-2
len: 14
d_gene: .
v_gene: TRBV14

CDR3nt: TGTGCCAGCAGTACCGGGACCAGCCCCGGGTACTTC
CDR3aa: CASSTGTSPGYF
abundance: .
j_gene: TRBJ2-7
len: 12
d_gene: .
v_gene: TRBV12-3/TRBV12-4

CDR3nt: TGTGCCAGCAGCTTAGCGGGACAGGGAGTCTATGGCTACACCTTC
CDR3aa: CASSLAGQGVYGYTF
abundance: many
j_gene: TRBJ1-2
len: 15
d_gene: TRBD1
v_gene: TRBV7-8

CDR3nt: TGTGCCAGCAGTCCCGGGACTATGAACGAGCAGTACTTC
CDR3aa: CASSPGTMNEQYF
abundance: .
j_gene: TRBJ2-7
len: 13
d_gene: TRBD2
v_gene: TRBV25-1

CDR3nt: TGTGCCAGCAGCCAAGGGACAGAATTACTGCCCCAGCATTTT
CDR3aa: CASSQGTELLPQHF
abundance: .
j_gene: TRBJ1-5
len: 14
d_gene: TRBD1
v_gene: TRBV7-9

CDR3nt: TGTGCCAGCAGTTCCACCGGGACTAGCGACTACAATGAGCAGTTCTTC
CDR3aa: CASSSTGTSDYNEQFF
abundance: few
j_gene: TRBJ2-1
len: 16
d_gene: TRBD2
v_gene: TRBV6-5

CDR3nt: TGTGCCAGCAGCGCCGGACCGACCAGGGGGATCTACGAGCAGTACTTC
CDR3aa: CASSAGPTRGIYEQYF
abundance: .
j_gene: TRBJ2-7
len: 16
d_gene: TRBD1
v_gene: TRBV9

CDR3nt: TGTGCCAGCAGCGTAGATCCCACCCGGAACACCGGGGAGCTGTTTTTT
CDR3aa: CASSVDPTRNTGELFF
abundance: many
j_gene: TRBJ2-2
len: 16
d_gene: .
v_gene: TRBV9

CDR3nt: TGTGCCAGCAGCTTAGTTACCGGGACAGGGCATGGAAATGGCTACACCTTC
CDR3aa: CASSLVTGTGHGNGYTF
abundance: .
j_gene: TRBJ1-2
len: 17
d_gene: TRBD1
v_gene: TRBV11-2

CDR3nt: TGTGCCAGCAGACGTAGACAGGGCAGCAATGAGCAGTTCTTC
CDR3aa: CASRRRQGSNEQFF
abundance: once
j_gene: TRBJ2-1
len: 14
d_gene: TRBD1
v_gene: TRBV3-1

CDR3nt: TGTGCCAGCAGCCGCTCCGACAGTCGCAATCAGCCCCAGCATTTT
CDR3aa: CASSRSDSRNQPQHF
abundance: .
j_gene: TRBJ1-5
len: 15
d_gene: .
v_gene: TRBV6-5

CDR3nt: TGCGCCAGCAGACCCGACAGGATAAACAGCTCCTATAATTCACCCCTCCACTTT
CDR3aa: CASRPDRINSSYNSPLHF
abundance: few
j_gene: TRBJ1-6
len: 18
d_gene: .
v_gene: TRBV5-1

CDR3nt: TGTGCCAGCAGTGGCCGGTGGGTAGCGGGGGGACCCTCCTACAATGAGCAGTTCTTC
CDR3aa: CASSGRWVAGGPSYNEQFF
abundance: .
j_gene: TRBJ2-1
len: 19
d_gene: TRBD2
v_gene: TRBV12-3/TRBV12-4

CDR3nt: TGCAGCGGGAAGGACAGCCACTACGAGCAGTACTTC
CDR3aa: CSGKDSHYEQYF
abundance: .
j_gene: TRBJ2-7
len: 12
d_gene: .
v_gene: TRBV29-1

CDR3nt: TGCAGTGCTAGCTCCAAAGTCCCGGGACAGCTGGGACTAGCCATCTACAATGAGCAGTTCTTC
CDR3aa: CSASSKVPGQLGLAIYNEQFF
abundance: few
j_gene: TRBJ2-1
len: 21
d_gene: TRBD2
v_gene: TRBV20-1

CDR3nt: TGTGCCAGCAGAGCTAGCGCCTACACCGGGGAGCTGTTTTTT
CDR3aa: CASRASAYTGELFF
abundance: few
j_gene: TRBJ2-2
len: 14
d_gene: .
v_gene: TRBV12-3/TRBV12-4

CDR3nt: TGTGCCACCAGCAGAGGGGACAGGCAAGAGACCCAGTACTTC
CDR3aa: CATSRGDRQETQYF
abundance: .
j_gene: TRBJ2-5
len: 14
d_gene: TRBD1
v_gene: TRBV15

CDR3nt: TGTGCCACCAGCAGGAATATAGCGGAATACACAGATACGCAGTATTTT
CDR3aa: CATSRNIAEYTDTQYF
abundance: few
j_gene: TRBJ2-3
len: 16
d_gene: .
v_gene: TRBV15

CDR3nt: TGTGCCACCAGCAGAGAGGGACAGAGGGGTGAAAAACTGTTTTTT
CDR3aa: CATSREGQRGEKLFF
abundance: .
j_gene: TRBJ1-4
len: 15
d_gene: TRBD1
v_gene: TRBV15

CDR3nt: TGTGCCAGCAGCCCCGGCGGGGGCTTTGGAAACACCATATATTTT
CDR3aa: CASSPGGGFGNTIYF
abundance: few
j_gene: TRBJ1-3
len: 15
d_gene: .
v_gene: TRBV6-5

CDR3nt: TGTGCCAGCAGCGAGGGACTTTACACCGGGGAGCTGTTTTTT
CDR3aa: CASSEGLYTGELFF
abundance: .
j_gene: TRBJ2-2
len: 14
d_gene: .
v_gene: TRBV13

CDR3nt: TGTGCCAGTAGTATCTCCAGGGTCCACTCCTACAATGAGCAGTTCTTC
CDR3aa: CASSISRVHSYNEQFF
abundance: few
j_gene: TRBJ2-1
len: 16
d_gene: .
v_gene: TRBV19

CDR3nt: TGTGCCAGCAGTTACGGGGGACAGGGACAAGAGACCCAGTACTTC
CDR3aa: CASSYGGQGQETQYF
abundance: few
j_gene: TRBJ2-5
len: 15
d_gene: TRBD1
v_gene: TRBV6-5

CDR3nt: TGTGCCAGCAGCTTACTGGGGGGCTTGGGCACCGGGGAGCTGTTTTTT
CDR3aa: CASSLLGGLGTGELFF
abundance: few
j_gene: TRBJ2-2
len: 16
d_gene: .
v_gene: TRBV7-2

CDR3nt: TGTGCCAGCAGTTTCGGCACAAGCTATGGCTACACCTTC
CDR3aa: CASSFGTSYGYTF
abundance: .
j_gene: TRBJ1-2
len: 13
d_gene: .
v_gene: TRBV12-3/TRBV12-4

CDR3nt: TGTGCCAGCACAAAGAGTAGCAACACTGAAGCTTTCTTT
CDR3aa: CASTKSSNTEAFF
abundance: .
j_gene: TRBJ1-1
len: 13
d_gene: .
v_gene: TRBV7-2

CDR3nt: TGCAGTGCGAGCCGAGACTTCTCAGGTGGTAGCAATCAGCCCCAGCATTTT
CDR3aa: CSASRDFSGGSNQPQHF
abundance: .
j_gene: TRBJ1-5
len: 17
d_gene: .
v_gene: TRBV20-1

CDR3nt: TGCGCCAGCAGCCCTAGCTGGGGGGGGCGGTACAATGAGCAGTTCTTC
CDR3aa: CASSPSWGGRYNEQFF
abundance: .
j_gene: TRBJ2-1
len: 16
d_gene: .
v_gene: TRBV5-1

CDR3nt: TGCGCCAGCAGCTTGGTGGGGACAGGCTACAATGAGCAGTTCTTC
CDR3aa: CASSLVGTGYNEQFF
abundance: few
j_gene: TRBJ2-1
len: 15
d_gene: TRBD1
v_gene: TRBV5-1

CDR3nt: TGTGCCATCAGTGAGTCAGGCAGTCAAGAGACCCAGTACTTC
CDR3aa: CAISESGSQETQYF
abundance: few
j_gene: TRBJ2-5
len: 14
d_gene: .
v_gene: TRBV10-3

CDR3nt: TGTGCCACCAGTGATTTGTCGGGGGGGGCTAAGCAGTTCTTC
CDR3aa: CATSDLSGGAKQFF
abundance: .
j_gene: TRBJ2-1
len: 14
d_gene: TRBD2
v_gene: TRBV24-1

CDR3nt: TGTGCCAGCAGGCGATACTCCGGGACAGGGGGGAGCAATTCACCCCTCCACTTT
CDR3aa: CASRRYSGTGGSNSPLHF
abundance: .
j_gene: TRBJ1-6
len: 18
d_gene: TRBD1
v_gene: TRBV27

CDR3nt: TGTGCCTGGAGTGTACTGGCAGATAATCAGCCCCAGCATTTT
CDR3aa: CAWSVLADNQPQHF
abundance: few
j_gene: TRBJ1-5
len: 14
d_gene: .
v_gene: TRBV30

CDR3nt: TGCGCCAGCAGCTTGGAACTAGCGGGGGGACGGTACAATGAGCAGTTCTTC
CDR3aa: CASSLELAGGRYNEQFF
abundance: .
j_gene: TRBJ2-1
len: 17
d_gene: TRBD2
v_gene: TRBV5-1

CDR3nt: TGTGCCAGCAGTCAGGTGGGACAGAGTTTTTCCCTAGAGCAGTTCTTC
CDR3aa: CASSQVGQSFSLEQFF
abundance: .
j_gene: TRBJ2-1
len: 16
d_gene: TRBD1
v_gene: TRBV11-2

CDR3nt: TGTGCCAGCAGTTTAATGGCGGCCCAGCCCCAGCATTTT
CDR3aa: CASSLMAAQPQHF
abundance: few
j_gene: TRBJ1-5
len: 13
d_gene: .
v_gene: TRBV27

CDR3nt: TGTGCCAGCAGCCGGGGGTCCTTCTCTGGAAACACCATATATTTT
CDR3aa: CASSRGSFSGNTIYF
abundance: .
j_gene: TRBJ1-3
len: 15
d_gene: .
v_gene: TRBV14

CDR3nt: TGCAGTGCTAGAGAATCGTGGCGGGGTGAAAGTGAAAAACTGTTTTTT
CDR3aa: CSARESWRGESEKLFF
abundance: .
j_gene: TRBJ1-4
len: 16
d_gene: .
v_gene: TRBV20-1

CDR3nt: TGTGCCACCAGCGCTCTCCGGAATGAGCAGTTCTTC
CDR3aa: CATSALRNEQFF
abundance: .
j_gene: TRBJ2-1
len: 12
d_gene: .
v_gene: TRBV15

CDR3nt: TGCAGTGCTAGTCAGGTCGGGGGGCTGAACACTGAAGCTTTCTTT
CDR3aa: CSASQVGGLNTEAFF
abundance: .
j_gene: TRBJ1-1
len: 15
d_gene: .
v_gene: TRBV20-1

CDR3nt: TGTGCCAGCAGCGTAGCGGGAGAGGAGGATGAGCAGTTCTTC
CDR3aa: CASSVAGEEDEQFF
abundance: few
j_gene: TRBJ2-1
len: 14
d_gene: .
v_gene: TRBV9

CDR3nt: TGTGCCACCAGTTCCATGACAGGTTTTCCTGGGGCCAACGTCCTGACTTTC
CDR3aa: CATSSMTGFPGANVLTF
abundance: .
j_gene: TRBJ2-6
len: 17
d_gene: .
v_gene: TRBV24-1

CDR3nt: TGCGCCAGCAGCCCGGCGAGTAGCACTGAAGCTTTCTTT
CDR3aa: CASSPASSTEAFF
abundance: few
j_gene: TRBJ1-1
len: 13
d_gene: .
v_gene: TRBV5-1

CDR3nt: TGTGCCAGCTCAACCCGACAGGCCATATATGGCTACACCTTC
CDR3aa: CASSTRQAIYGYTF
abundance: few
j_gene: TRBJ1-2
len: 14
d_gene: .
v_gene: TRBV18

CDR3nt: TGTGCCAGCAGCCAACACCGGTCTAATGAAAAACTGTTTTTT
CDR3aa: CASSQHRSNEKLFF
abundance: .
j_gene: TRBJ1-4
len: 14
d_gene: .
v_gene: TRBV4-2

CDR3nt: TGTGCCAGCAGCGTAGATATCGCCAAAAACATTCAGTACTTC
CDR3aa: CASSVDIAKNIQYF
abundance: few
j_gene: TRBJ2-4
len: 14
d_gene: .
v_gene: TRBV9